The following is a T cell receptor beta chain sequence with its context. The target of this receptor is not known. Its ends do not fully match the called genes, so a read error is possible. Using a modified ARM-PCR protocol with multiple V-beta primers and a C-beta primer, the team built TCRB libraries from RNA through three nested multiplex PCR rounds. ProtoScript II Reverse Transcriptase and a C-beta primer were used to synthesize TCRB-specific cDNA from 0.4 to 0.65 ug total RNA. No unique molecular identifiers were described for the TCRB libraries. In the third PCR, barcodes and adapters were added over around 25 cycles using Deep VentR (exo-) polymerase, and bands of 250-500 bp were then gel purified. An Illumina HiSeq 2500 was used to sequence the TCRB libraries with 250 bp paired-end reads. The authors processed their data as follows. Trimmomatic was used to clean reads, FLASH to merge reads, MiGEC to assign V, D and J segments, and VDJtools to perform the analysis. VDJtools was used to calculate the Shannon-Wiener diversity index, which quantified repertoire diversity. The public reads were reanalyzed by TCRdb: fastp trimming at Q25, MiXCR alignment, in-frame beta chains only. For every CDR3 protein sequence, its rows merge into one entry that carries the most common genes and DNA. The V and J calls shown here were made by TCRdb, not taken from the authors' results. Recorded for this sample are 9,900 or so distinct CDR3 sequences; about 65% of them occurred a single time. Together, the top ten hold about 40% of the sample.

This specimen comes from a study of tumor-infiltrating lymphocytes in glioblastoma multiforme (TCRdb year 2017). About the investigation overall: The study tested whether intratumoral genomic heterogeneity fosters TIL diversity by jointly investigating somatic mutations, TIL diversity and immune response activity. Results the study describes overall, beyond this receptor: The authors noted that sorting T cells into functional subsets, which was not done in the study, would be a future improvement. RNA-based TCR sequencing may distort clone frequencies because T cells carry unequal numbers of TCR transcripts. Generalizability was limited because only one glioblastoma patient was included in the TCR and somatic mutation analysis.

The CDR3, cysteine through phenylalanine, is 14 amino acids long. The only DNA kept is the CDR3, 42 bases in frame from the first base. In the germline V gene, CDR1 corresponds to MNHEY and CDR2 to SVGAGI. The AllPrep DNA/RNA mini kit was used to purify genomic DNA and total RNA simultaneously from each of the approximately 10 tumor samples. Every RNA sample had an OD 260/280 ratio above 1.9 and an RNA integrity number above 6.5. The chain was built from TRBV6-5 and TRBJ2-5; 8 middle bases align to TRBD2. The sequence came from a male donor with glioblastoma. The sample consisted of brain tumor tissue. The bases read TGTGACAGCAGTTGCAAGGCGGGAGGAGAGACCCAGTACTTC. Its translation is CDSSCKAGGETQYF.